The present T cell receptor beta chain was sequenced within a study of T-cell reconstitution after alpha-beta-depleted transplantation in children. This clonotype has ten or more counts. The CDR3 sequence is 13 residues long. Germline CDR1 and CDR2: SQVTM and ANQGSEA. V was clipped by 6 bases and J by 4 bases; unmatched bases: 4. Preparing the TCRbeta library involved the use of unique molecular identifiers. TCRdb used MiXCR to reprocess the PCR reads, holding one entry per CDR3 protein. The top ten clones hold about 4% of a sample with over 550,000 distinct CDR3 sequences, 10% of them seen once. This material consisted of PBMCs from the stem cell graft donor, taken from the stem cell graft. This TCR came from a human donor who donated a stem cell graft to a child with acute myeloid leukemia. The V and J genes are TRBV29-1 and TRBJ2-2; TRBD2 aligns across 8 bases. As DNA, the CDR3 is TGCAGCGTCGGGAGGGCGGGCACCGGGGAGCTGTTTTTT. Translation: CSVGRAGTGELFF.